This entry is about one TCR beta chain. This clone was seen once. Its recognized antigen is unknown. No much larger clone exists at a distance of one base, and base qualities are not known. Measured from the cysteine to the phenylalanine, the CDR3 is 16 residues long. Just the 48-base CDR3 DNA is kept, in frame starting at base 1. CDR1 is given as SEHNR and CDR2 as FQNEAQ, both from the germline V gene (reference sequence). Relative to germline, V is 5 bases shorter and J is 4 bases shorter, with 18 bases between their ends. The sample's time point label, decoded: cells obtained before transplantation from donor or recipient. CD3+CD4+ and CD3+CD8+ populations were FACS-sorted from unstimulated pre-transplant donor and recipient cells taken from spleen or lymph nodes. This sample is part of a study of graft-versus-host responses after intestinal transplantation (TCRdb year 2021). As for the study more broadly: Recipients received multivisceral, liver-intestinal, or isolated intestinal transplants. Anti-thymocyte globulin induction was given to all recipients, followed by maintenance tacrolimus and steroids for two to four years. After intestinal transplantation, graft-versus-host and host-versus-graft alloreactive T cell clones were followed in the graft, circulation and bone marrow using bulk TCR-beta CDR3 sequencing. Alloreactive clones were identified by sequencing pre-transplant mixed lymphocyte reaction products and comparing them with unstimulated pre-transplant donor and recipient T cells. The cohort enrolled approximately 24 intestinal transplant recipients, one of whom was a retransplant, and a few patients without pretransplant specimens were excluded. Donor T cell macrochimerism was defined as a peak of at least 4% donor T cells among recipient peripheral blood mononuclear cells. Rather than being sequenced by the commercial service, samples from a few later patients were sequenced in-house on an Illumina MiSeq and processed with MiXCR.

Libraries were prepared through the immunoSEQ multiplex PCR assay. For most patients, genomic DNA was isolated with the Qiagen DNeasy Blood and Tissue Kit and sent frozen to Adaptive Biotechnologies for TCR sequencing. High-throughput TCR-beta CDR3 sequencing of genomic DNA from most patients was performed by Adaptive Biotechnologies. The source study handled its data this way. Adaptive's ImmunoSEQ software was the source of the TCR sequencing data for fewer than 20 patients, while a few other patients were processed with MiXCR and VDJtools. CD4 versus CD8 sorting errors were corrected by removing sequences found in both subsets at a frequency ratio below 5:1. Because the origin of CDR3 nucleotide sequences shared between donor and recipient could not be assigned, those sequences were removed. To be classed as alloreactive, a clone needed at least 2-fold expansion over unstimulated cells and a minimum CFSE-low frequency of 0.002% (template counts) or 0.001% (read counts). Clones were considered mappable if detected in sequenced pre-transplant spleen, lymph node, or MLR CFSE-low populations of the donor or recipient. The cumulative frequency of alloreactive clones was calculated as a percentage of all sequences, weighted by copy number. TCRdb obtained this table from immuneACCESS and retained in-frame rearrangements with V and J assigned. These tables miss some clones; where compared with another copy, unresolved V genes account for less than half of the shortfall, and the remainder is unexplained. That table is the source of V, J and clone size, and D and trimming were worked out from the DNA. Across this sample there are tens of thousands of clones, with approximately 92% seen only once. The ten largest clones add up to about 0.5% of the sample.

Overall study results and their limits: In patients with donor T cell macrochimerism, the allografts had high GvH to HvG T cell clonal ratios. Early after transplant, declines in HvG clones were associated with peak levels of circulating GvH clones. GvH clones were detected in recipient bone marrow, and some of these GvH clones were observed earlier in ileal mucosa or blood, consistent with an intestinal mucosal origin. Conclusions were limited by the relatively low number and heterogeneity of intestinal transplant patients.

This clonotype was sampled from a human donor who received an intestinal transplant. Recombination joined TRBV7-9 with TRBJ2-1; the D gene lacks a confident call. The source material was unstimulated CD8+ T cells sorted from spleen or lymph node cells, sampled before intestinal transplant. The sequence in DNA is TGTGCCAGCAGCCCCCATTGGAGTGAGGCTTACAATGAGCAGTTCTTC. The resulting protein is CASSPHWSEAYNEQFF.